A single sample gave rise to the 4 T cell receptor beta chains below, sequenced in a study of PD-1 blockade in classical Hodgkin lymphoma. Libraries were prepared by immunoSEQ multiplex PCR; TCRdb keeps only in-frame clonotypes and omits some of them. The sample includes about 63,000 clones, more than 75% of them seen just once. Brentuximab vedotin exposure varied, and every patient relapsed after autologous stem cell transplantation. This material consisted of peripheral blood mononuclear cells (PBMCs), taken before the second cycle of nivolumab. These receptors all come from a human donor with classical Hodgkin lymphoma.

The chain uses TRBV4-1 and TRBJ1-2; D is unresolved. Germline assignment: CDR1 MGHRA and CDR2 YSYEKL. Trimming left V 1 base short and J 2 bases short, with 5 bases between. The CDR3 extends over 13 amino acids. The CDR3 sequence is CASSQGENYGYTF. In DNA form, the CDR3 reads TGCGCCAGCAGCCAAGGGGAGAACTATGGCTACACCTTC.

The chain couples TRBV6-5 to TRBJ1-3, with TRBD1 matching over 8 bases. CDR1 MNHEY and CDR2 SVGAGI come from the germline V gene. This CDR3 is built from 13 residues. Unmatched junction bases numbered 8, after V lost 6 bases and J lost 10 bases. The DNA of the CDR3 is TGTGCCAGCAGCCCCTCGGACAGGGTGACCATATATTTT. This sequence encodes CASSPSDRVTIYF.

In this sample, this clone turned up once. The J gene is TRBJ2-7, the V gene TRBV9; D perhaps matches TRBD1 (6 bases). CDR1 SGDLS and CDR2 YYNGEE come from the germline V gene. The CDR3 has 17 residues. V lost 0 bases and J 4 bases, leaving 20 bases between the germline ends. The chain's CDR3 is CASSVDWAGAYPYEQYF. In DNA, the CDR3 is TGTGCCAGCAGCGTAGACTGGGCAGGGGCCTACCCTTACGAGCAGTACTTC.

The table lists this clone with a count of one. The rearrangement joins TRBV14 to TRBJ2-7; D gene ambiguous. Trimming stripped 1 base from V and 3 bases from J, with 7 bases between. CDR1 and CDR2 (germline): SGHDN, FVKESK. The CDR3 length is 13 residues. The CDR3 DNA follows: TGTGCCAGCAGCCAAGTGCTTTTCTACGAGCAGTACTTC. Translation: CASSQVLFYEQYF. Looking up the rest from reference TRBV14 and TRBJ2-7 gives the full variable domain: EAGVTQFPSHSVIEKGQTVTLRCDPISGHDNLYWYRRVMGKEIKFLLHFVKESKQDESGMPNNRFLAERTGGTYSTLKVQPAELEDSGVYFCASSQVLFYEQYFGPGTRLTVT.